This entry features one TCR beta chain sequence. Its antigen remains undetermined. These data originate in a study of cytomegalovirus exposure and HLA in healthy donors (dated by TCRdb to 2016 to 2017). Regarding the study in general: An earlier analysis of 587 of the donors reported about 260 Gb of sequence data and 117 million unique TCR beta sequences obtained from around 170 million T cells. Genome-wide SNP genotypes for about 60% of the 666 donors were used in a later genetic analysis, which treated that subset as a discovery cohort. The number of donors typed differed by locus, with roughly 629-640 for A, B, C, DRB1 and DQB1, around 500 for DQA1, over 600 for DPA1, and 400 to 490 for DPB1. In addition to the first cohort of around 670 subjects, a separate validation cohort of 120 different subjects was used. Approximately 330 gigabases of sequencing data and tens of millions of unique TCR sequences made up an early release that covered nearly 650 HLA-typed donors. The aim of the study was to test whether cataloging public T cell receptors could identify signatures of past pathogen exposure. All discovery cohort repertoires had been generated on a single sequencing platform. The T cell repertoires of 666 subjects were profiled by immunosequencing and related to cytomegalovirus serostatus. An earlier analysis of several hundred of the donors used high-throughput TCR beta sequencing to judge whether each TCR beta V gene segment behaved as functional or pseudogenic. Donor age, sex, ethnicity and CMV serostatus were compiled together with the repertoire data. To predict cytomegalovirus infection status, the study combined high-throughput TCR immunosequencing, statistical association of individual TCRs with disease status, and machine learning. Roughly five DR-DQ haplotypes were handled as single units for association and clustering, since linkage in the cohort was strong. Among around 400 genotyped donors of the cohort, an average of approximately 250,000 unique TCR beta nucleotide sequences were sequenced per donor, roughly a sixth of them non-productive. HLA typing covered class I and class II loci at four-digit resolution. The later analysis used no new phenotypic data to find candidate immune exposures, relying instead on TCR beta sequences and their occurrence across donors. Of the 398 genotyped donors, roughly 80% were placed in the genetic ancestry cluster associated with self-reported Caucasian donors. A later analysis re-examined previously published TCR beta repertoires from 610 or so donors and added high-resolution HLA genotyping to investigate patterns of TCR occurrence. What the authors observed across the whole study: In a later analysis, several top co-occurrence clusters were reported to appear linked to parvovirus B19, influenza, CMV and Epstein-Barr virus. A further reported finding was that TCR beta sequences accurately predicted the HLA-A and HLA-B alleles for most subjects in the first cohort. The sequencing pipeline was judged likely to have produced a cluster of highly shared sequence variants as a technical artifact. Most CMV-associated TCR beta chains appeared to be HLA-restricted in a later analysis, and the HLA associations seemed to be driven largely by CMV exposure. In a later analysis, HLA-associated TCR beta chains were found to be more clonally expanded and to have lower generation probabilities than equally common non-associated chains. Correlated functional status among segregating V segments might be attributable to linkage disequilibrium, but an unknown experimental factor could not be ruled out. In a later genetic analysis, fewer N-insertions in productive TCRs were reported among donors in an Asian-associated ancestry cluster than the approximately 670-donor mean. In a later analysis, the rate of TCR association differed among HLA loci, with DRB1 alleles having the most associated TCRs and HLA-C alleles having the fewest. About 17 rarely observed V segments, including chromosome 9 orphons, were excluded from the earlier analysis of some 590 of the donors because counts were too low. In this cohort, only TCR beta chains were sequenced, and detectable features were limited by the absence of alpha or paired-chain data. In an earlier analysis of under 600 of the donors, most TCR beta V segments were observed in productive rearrangements about 90% or about 30% of the time, broadly matching IMGT annotations. Because the 87-base-pair reads could not distinguish some IMGT-functional V segments, including TRBV6-2 and TRBV6-3, those segments were excluded. In the study, about 150 TCR beta chains were listed as associated with cytomegalovirus. For the cohort, immune exposure information was limited to CMV serostatus. In a later analysis, 16,951 TCR beta sequences were associated with specific HLA alleles at a false discovery rate of 0.05. The authors suggested that the approach could potentially be extended to other disease states and immunological phenotypes. Three of the identified cytomegalovirus-associated TCR beta chains were confirmed in vitro to be specific for cytomegalovirus antigens. Most TCR sequences were seen in very few donors, while some public TCRs were found in many individuals. Because HLA typing was unavailable for some donors at each locus, only the typed subset was used in association tests. The classifier was reported to diagnose cytomegalovirus status with high specificity and sensitivity in both the original cohort and the validation cohort. V-gene and J-gene trimming of TCR beta chains was associated with a missense DCLRE1C variant in a later genetic analysis, and the association was replicated in an independent cohort. Strong co-occurrence of HLA alleles, especially DR and DQ, made assigning TCR associations to individual alleles difficult. Roughly uniform sequencing depth across donors was assumed in presence/absence analyses, although this assumption may not hold.

V is reduced by 0 bases and J by 7 bases, leaving a spacing of 13 bases between them. The germline V gene supplies CDR1 SGHTA and CDR2 FQGNSA. Including cysteine and phenylalanine, the CDR3 has 15 amino acids. Only the CDR3 DNA stays, 45 bases, in frame from base 1. The receptor library was made with the immunoSEQ multiplex PCR assay. For the multiplex PCR, a mixture combining 60 forward primers for TCR Vbeta segments and 13 reverse primers for TCR Jbeta segments was used. The CDR3 region of rearranged TCR beta genes was amplified from genomic DNA by a multiplex PCR assay. On the Illumina HiSeq System, the amplified TCR beta libraries were sequenced as 87-base-pair reads. From the authors' description of their analysis: A later analysis tallied 75 million to 95 million unique TCR beta chains across the 666 repertoires, and some 12 million of those chains were shared by two or more donors. Raw reads were error-corrected and collapsed into unique sequences by a nearest-neighbor algorithm in which closely related sequences were merged to remove PCR and sequencing errors. CDR3 sequences were aligned to IMGT reference sequences to assign V, D and J gene segments. For a sequence to be retained, a match of at least six nucleotides was required to both a V gene segment and a J gene segment. A rearrangement counted as productive if the CDR3 had no stop codons and remained in frame with V and J, and every other rearrangement counted as non-productive. CDR3 was defined by IMGT convention, running from the second conserved V-encoded cysteine to the conserved J-encoded phenylalanine. The earlier analysis of 500 to 650 of the donors excluded any sequence lacking an unambiguous match to a single V gene segment. In an earlier analysis of some 590 of the donors, a V segment was called functional when productive rearrangements were above 56.7%, and segregating when the standard deviation between donors exceeded 5%. A statistical classification framework was built to diagnose cytomegalovirus status from the catalog of TCR beta chain sequences. V and J gene assignment, in a later analysis, came from comparing TCR nucleotide sequences with IMGT/GENE-DB human TR gene sequences. In a later analysis, CDR3 sequences and most-parsimonious VDJ recombination scenarios were assigned using the TCRdist pipeline. In a later analysis, each TCR beta chain was defined by its CDR3 amino acid sequence together with its V-gene family, and reads lacking a unique V-gene family were excluded. In a later analysis, 550 to 650 highly shared, low-generation-probability nucleotide sequences were removed to address suspected cross-contamination and a sequencing artifact. In a later analysis, a clonal expansion index was calculated for each public chain from normalized within-repertoire ranks of inferred template counts. In a later analysis, generation probabilities were computed using a VDJ recombination model fitted to out-of-frame rearrangements, and the results were checked against IGoR. In a later analysis, TCR-TCR, TCR-HLA and TCR-CMV co-occurrence was scored with hypergeometric tests, and a repertoire-size bias correction was applied to TCR pairs. A later analysis estimated false discovery rates by permuting HLA or CMV assignments 20 times. In a later analysis, co-occurring TCRs were grouped using DBSCAN, and TCRdist sequence similarity was added for clustering within HLA-allele-positive subsets. For co-occurrence clustering, repertoires with fewer than 30,000 or more than 120,000 public chains were excluded, along with several repertoires with anomalous nucleotide sharing. TCRdb's version of the immuneACCESS table is confined to in-frame rearrangements and falls short of the full clone set. An unresolved V gene accounts for under half of the shortfall where checked; the remainder is of unknown origin. That table is the source of V, J and clone size, and D and trimming were worked out from the DNA. In this sample's table one finds around 210,000 clones. About 1% of the sample comes from the top ten.

The cohort consisted of fewer than 700 healthy bone marrow donors. Cohort members were all nominally healthy when sampled, although unrecorded immune exposures were likely present. The donor tested CMV seropositive, placing the donor among the 290 or so seropositive members of the cohort. Each donor provided a peripheral blood sample, and peripheral blood mononuclear cells were used for TCR beta sequencing. Genomic DNA extraction from the blood cell samples was performed with the Qiagen DNeasy Blood Extraction Kit. Sample: PBMCs. The chain is encoded by TRBV7-2 joined to TRBJ1-5; matching of 6 bases hints at TRBD1 as the D gene. The source of this sequence is a woman younger than 45 in good health and CMV-seropositive. Here is the DNA: TGTGCCAGCAGCTTAGCGGCAGGGGCAGGGCAGCCCCAGCATTTT. Protein translation: CASSLAAGAGQPQHF.